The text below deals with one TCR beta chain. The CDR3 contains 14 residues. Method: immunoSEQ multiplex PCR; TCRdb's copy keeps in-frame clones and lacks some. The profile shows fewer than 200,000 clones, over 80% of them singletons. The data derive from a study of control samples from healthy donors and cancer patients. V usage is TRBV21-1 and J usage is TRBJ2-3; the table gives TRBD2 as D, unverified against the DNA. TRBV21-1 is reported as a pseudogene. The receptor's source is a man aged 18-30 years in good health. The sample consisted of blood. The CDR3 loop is CASVNGGGTDTQYF. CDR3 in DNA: TGTGCCAGCGTTAACGGGGGGGGCACAGATACGCAGTATTTT.